These T cell receptor beta chains were read from a single sample in a study of T cells in Graves' hyperthyroidism and ophthalmopathy. TCRdb used MiXCR to reprocess the multiplex PCR reads, holding one entry per CDR3 protein. This table holds 450,000 to 700,000 distinct CDR3 sequences, about half found once. Sequencing was carried out using peripheral blood or thyroid tissue (not recorded which). All receptors come from a young woman with Graves' hyperthyroidism. CDR3s include the opening cysteine and the closing phenylalanine or tryptophan. Each record gives: clone size, J gene, V gene, CDR3 protein. The size of a clone is reported for some rows only, either as once, few or many, or as a class for expanded clones.

size: NA
J: TRBJ1-1
V: TRBV9
CDR3: CASSARTGTDTEAFF

size: NA
J: TRBJ2-7
V: TRBV9
CDR3: CASSVATGGEQYF

size: many
J: TRBJ2-7
V: TRBV4-1
CDR3: CASALAGGYEQYF

size: many
J: TRBJ1-1
V: TRBV4-3
CDR3: CASSQDRRQMSTEAFF

size: NA
J: TRBJ1-1
V: TRBV2
CDR3: CASSEGASGNTEAFF

size: NA
J: TRBJ2-2
V: TRBV19
CDR3: CASSKRGHTGELFF

size: few
J: TRBJ2-7
V: TRBV12-1
CDR3: CASSPWTSGRPIYEQYF

size: NA
J: TRBJ1-6
V: TRBV7-3
CDR3: CASSLEGAPYNSPLHF

size: NA
J: TRBJ2-5
V: TRBV10-3
CDR3: CAISDPSGAQETQYF

size: many
J: TRBJ1-2
V: TRBV19
CDR3: CASSLIRTGAVGYTF

size: once
J: TRBJ2-5
V: TRBV24-1
CDR3: CATSDFDRGDETQYF

size: NA
J: TRBJ1-2
V: TRBV24-1
CDR3: CATSDRSGLAVFGYGYTF

size: many
J: TRBJ2-5
V: TRBV12-3/TRBV12-4
CDR3: CASRPGQGKTQYF

size: many
J: TRBJ1-2
V: TRBV7-2
CDR3: CASSLSGEGYGYTF

size: few
J: TRBJ2-7
V: TRBV7-9
CDR3: CASSQAGGEQYF

size: NA
J: TRBJ2-2
V: TRBV7-7
CDR3: CASSLGAGTSGRGTGELFF

size: NA
J: TRBJ2-7
V: TRBV7-9
CDR3: CASSLVTTGARYEQYF

size: NA
J: TRBJ2-6
V: TRBV11-1
CDR3: CASSLRWGRAGSPGANVLTF

size: few
J: TRBJ2-3
V: TRBV29-1
CDR3: CSVEDRQASSTDTQYF

size: many
J: TRBJ1-1
V: TRBV7-2
CDR3: CASSPGFSNTEAFF

size: NA
J: TRBJ2-7
V: TRBV20-1
CDR3: CSASRDREDEQYF

size: many
J: TRBJ2-5
V: TRBV13
CDR3: CASSLGGLVRETQYF

size: NA
J: TRBJ1-5
V: TRBV12-3/TRBV12-4
CDR3: CASSLAGTDLKPQHF

size: many
J: TRBJ1-2
V: TRBV29-1
CDR3: CSVDGQGNGYTF

size: NA
J: TRBJ1-6
V: TRBV7-8
CDR3: CASRLRTGVSPLHF

size: NA
J: TRBJ2-2
V: TRBV2
CDR3: CASKDGIGTSGTGELSW

size: many
J: TRBJ1-1
V: TRBV7-9
CDR3: CASSVMGHDTEAFF

size: many
J: TRBJ1-3
V: TRBV5-1
CDR3: CASSLGGVSFGNTIYF

size: NA
J: TRBJ1-5
V: TRBV2
CDR3: CASGNNQPQHF

size: NA
J: TRBJ1-6
V: TRBV7-6
CDR3: CASSLGSTNSPLHF

size: NA
J: TRBJ2-7
V: TRBV7-9
CDR3: CAGSPGTSGRLPYEQYF

size: many
J: TRBJ1-5
V: TRBV24-1
CDR3: CATSDSGQSNQPQHF

size: many
J: TRBJ1-6
V: TRBV29-1
CDR3: CSVACDRVNSPLHF